This T cell receptor (beta chain) was sequenced for a study of shared clonotypes between healthy human individuals. V was clipped by 5 bases and J by 2 bases; unmatched bases: 11. Germline CDR1 is MDHEN and CDR2 is SYDVKM. This CDR3 is built from 16 residues. Selected positively for CCR7 and CD45RO-negative, naive CD8 cells excluded terminally differentiated effector memory CD45RA+ cells. Study-level points and caveats: The represented genetic and exposure-history diversity was limited by the small number of donors.

For this clone: Antigen specificity is unknown.

For every subset, genomic DNA was evenly distributed across several immunoSEQ plates. Sequencing was performed with immunoSEQ multiplex PCR; in TCRdb, only in-frame clones are kept and a portion is missing. This sample yields 560,000 or so clones, of which around 96% are seen a single time; roughly 0.1% belongs to the top ten. The chain combines TRBV28 with TRBJ2-7, with TRBD1 identical over 8 bases. The origin of this receptor is a woman in her 30s in good health. Sequencing used naive CD8+ T cells sorted from blood. The chain's CDR3 is CASSAEIRDRPYEQYF. Here the CDR3 DNA reads TGTGCCAGCAGTGCCGAAATCCGGGACAGGCCCTACGAGCAGTACTTC.